This T cell receptor beta chain was sequenced for a study of regulatory T cells in long-lasting Graves disease. Whole-study context: Duration of antithyroid drug therapy among newly diagnosed Graves' patients was under 3 months. Study-wide findings and caveats: Repertoires from persistent disease leaned toward TRBV28, TRBJ1-2 and TRBJ2-5. The study found lower TCR diversity in persistent Graves' patients than in newly diagnosed ones.

The CDR3 has 14 amino acids. Looked up from germline, CDR1 is SNHLY and CDR2 is FYNNEI. The germline V and J ends were trimmed by 1 base and 5 bases, with 9 bases remaining between them. CDR3-region Arm-PCR and iRepertoire HTBI primers produced the TCR beta libraries. In TCRdb, the multiplex PCR reads were re-called with MiXCR into one record per CDR3 protein. This table holds roughly 610,000 distinct CDR3 sequences, roughly 16% found once. A word on this clonotype: The antigen is undetermined.

Time point defined: newly diagnosed GD, antithyroid drugs for less than 3 months. PBMC-extracted RNA yielded the TCR library. The same sample was also used in a study of T cells in Graves' hyperthyroidism and ophthalmopathy. This second report adds: Hyperthyroidism of Graves' type that showed no ophthalmopathy progression within 18 months was stable.

The material sequenced was peripheral blood mononuclear cells (PBMCs), taken at new diagnosis, from a patient treated with antithyroid drugs. V usage is TRBV2 and J usage is TRBJ2-1; no clear D gene. This clonotype originated in a woman in her 30s with Graves disease. The DNA for the CDR3 is TGTGCCAGCAGTGAAGGCGGACCCGACAATGAGCAGTTCTTC. Its protein is CASSEGGPDNEQFF.